These T cell receptor beta chains were read from a single sample in a study of OX40 agonist ivuxolimab in advanced cancers. Sequencing was performed with immunoSEQ multiplex PCR; in TCRdb, only in-frame clones are kept and a portion is missing. The table lists about 83,000 clones, around 90% of them singletons. Source: CD4+ or CD8+ T cells sorted from blood, taken in a trial of the OX40 agonist ivuxolimab. All receptors come from an adult with an advanced solid tumor such as melanoma, head and neck, liver or kidney cancer. The CDR3 runs from the conserved cysteine through the conserved F or W. D genes are given only for firm matches. Clone size is given for some rows only: seen once, a few or many times, or a class if the clone is expanded.

14	NA	TRBV25-1	TRBJ2-7	NA	TGTGCCAGCAGTGAACTGGGCAGGGTATACGAGCAGTACTTC	CASSELGRVYEQYF
15	NA	TRBV11-2	TRBJ1-1	NA	TGTGCCAGCAGCTTAGCGGGCATAGTGAACACTGAAGCTTTCTTT	CASSLAGIVNTEAFF
15	NA	TRBV2	TRBJ1-5	NA	TGTGCCAGCAGTGAAGGCAGTATGAGCAATCAGCCCCAGCATTTT	CASSEGSMSNQPQHF
15	NA	TRBV7-3	TRBJ2-5	TRBD2	TGTGCCAGCAGCTTAACCGGGGGGGATCCGGCGACCCAGTACTTC	CASSLTGGDPATQYF
12	NA	TRBV27	TRBJ1-6	NA	TGTGCCAGCAGTTTCTATAATTCACCCCTCCACTTT	CASSFYNSPLHF
16	NA	TRBV6-5	TRBJ1-1	NA	TGTGCCAGCAGTTACTCAAAGGAGTTCCTGAACACTGAAGCTTTCTTT	CASSYSKEFLNTEAFF
13	NA	TRBV4-1	TRBJ1-3	NA	TGCGCCAGCAGCCAAGGAAGGGGAAACACCATATATTTT	CASSQGRGNTIYF
16	NA	TRBV28	TRBJ2-7	NA	TGTGCCAGCAGTTTAATGCAGGCGGGCAGGGGATACGAGCAGTACTTC	CASSLMQAGRGYEQYF
12	once	TRBV11-2	TRBJ2-1	TRBD2	TGTGCCAGCAGCCGGGATAGCGGGGTGCAGTTCTTC	CASSRDSGVQFF
13	NA	TRBV4-2	TRBJ2-5	NA	TGTGCCAGCAGCCAAGAGGGGGCAGAGACCCAGTACTTC	CASSQEGAETQYF
13	NA	TRBV2	TRBJ2-7	NA	TGTGCCAGAAGTCCAGGGGGGGGGAACGAGCAGTACTTC	CARSPGGGNEQYF
13	NA	TRBV30	TRBJ1-2	NA	TGTGCCTGGAGTGTCCCCGGGGACTATGGCTACACCTTC	CAWSVPGDYGYTF
14	NA	TRBV4-1	TRBJ1-5	NA	TGCGCCAGCAGCCAAGCGGCAGCTGGTCAGCCCCAGCATTTT	CASSQAAAGQPQHF
13	NA	TRBV13	TRBJ2-7	NA	TGTGCCAGCAGCTTAGGGACAGTCTACGAGCAGTACTTC	CASSLGTVYEQYF
13	NA	TRBV30	TRBJ1-5	TRBD1	TGTGCCTGGAGTGTACAGGGGCATCAGCCCCAGCATTTT	CAWSVQGHQPQHF
15	NA	TRBV4-3	TRBJ2-4	NA	TGCGCCAGCAGCCAAGATGGGTCCGATCGGGACATTCAGTACTTC	CASSQDGSDRDIQYF
14	NA	TRBV28	TRBJ2-3	TRBD2	TGTGCCAGTGGGGGGGGATCCCGGGACTTAACGCAGTATTTT	CASGGGSRDLTQYF
13	NA	TRBV13	TRBJ1-5	NA	TGTGCCAGCAGCCCCGGCCCCAATCAGCCCCAGCATTTT	CASSPGPNQPQHF
13	NA	TRBV19	TRBJ1-1	NA	TGTGCCAGTAGTCTAAGAAGGGTGGGTGAAGCTTTCTTT	CASSLRRVGEAFF
14	NA	TRBV27	TRBJ1-5	NA	TGTGCCAGCAGCAGGACGGATAGCAATCAGCCCCAGCATTTT	CASSRTDSNQPQHF
14	NA	TRBV6-1	TRBJ2-2	NA	TGTGCCAGCAGTGAAACGGGTAGCACCGGGGAGCTGTTTTTT	CASSETGSTGELFF
15	NA	TRBV28	TRBJ2-3	NA	TGTGCCAGCAGTAGGAGGGGGGGCAGCACAGATACGCAGTATTTT	CASSRRGGSTDTQYF
14	once	TRBV6-5	TRBJ1-5	NA	TGTGCCAGCAGTTCAATGCAGGGGCACCAGCCCCAGCATTTT	CASSSMQGHQPQHF
15	NA	TRBV6-6	TRBJ2-4	NA	TGTGCCAGCAGTCCGACAGGTAGTAATGGAAACATTCAGTACTTC	CASSPTGSNGNIQYF
15	NA	TRBV15	TRBJ1-1	NA	TGTGCCACCAGCACTTTAATCTCGGCGAACACTGAAGCTTTCTTT	CATSTLISANTEAFF
15	NA	TRBV13	TRBJ2-1	NA	TGTGCCAGCAGCTTTCCGACAGGTAGGGACAATGAGCAGTTCTTC	CASSFPTGRDNEQFF
13	NA	TRBV30	TRBJ1-5	TRBD1	TGTGCCTGGAGTGTACAGGGGAATCAGCCCCAGCATTTT	CAWSVQGNQPQHF
15	NA	TRBV2	TRBJ2-3	TRBD2	TGTGCCAGCAGTATCGGGACTAGTGACACAGATACGCAGTATTTT	CASSIGTSDTDTQYF
11	NA	TRBV7-2	TRBJ2-3	NA	TGTGCCAGCAGCCCAGCTGATACGCAGTATTTT	CASSPADTQYF
15	few	TRBV29-1	TRBJ1-5	NA	TGCAGCGTTGGCACAGGGACCGAGCGCAATCAGCCCCAGCATTTT	CSVGTGTERNQPQHF
12	NA	TRBV30	TRBJ1-5	NA	TGTGCCTGGAGTGTTGACAGCCAGCCCCAGCATTTT	CAWSVDSQPQHF
14	NA	TRBV6-5	TRBJ1-5	TRBD1	TGTGCCAGCAGCGACAGGGGTTTGTATCAGCCCCAGCATTTT	CASSDRGLYQPQHF
13	NA	TRBV29-1	TRBJ1-3	TRBD1	TGCAGCGTCGAGACAGGGATCGGAAACACCATATATTTT	CSVETGIGNTIYF
16	NA	TRBV7-9	TRBJ2-3	TRBD1	TGTGCCAGCAGGCATAGGACAGGGGTCCGCACAGATACGCAGTATTTT	CASRHRTGVRTDTQYF
17	NA	TRBV27	TRBJ2-1	NA	TGTGCCAGCAGTTTATCTTGGGGCGGAAGCTCCTACAATGAGCAGTTCTTC	CASSLSWGGSSYNEQFF
16	NA	TRBV15	TRBJ1-6	TRBD1	TGTGCCACCAGCAGGGACAGGGGAACTGTTTATTCACCCCTCCACTTT	CATSRDRGTVYSPLHF
15	NA	TRBV16	TRBJ2-5	NA	TGTGCCAGCAGCCAATCGTTAGTGGGGCAAGAGACCCAGTACTTC	CASSQSLVGQETQYF
15	NA	TRBV27	TRBJ1-5	NA	TGTGCCAGCAGTTTATCGTGGGGTAGCAATCAGCCCCAGCATTTT	CASSLSWGSNQPQHF
13	NA	TRBV7-9	TRBJ2-7	NA	TGTGCCAGCAGCTTAGTCAGATCCTACGAGCAGTACTTC	CASSLVRSYEQYF
14	NA	TRBV6-6	TRBJ2-1	TRBD2	TGTGCCAGCATCATGAGCGGGATTCCCAATGAGCAGTTCTTC	CASIMSGIPNEQFF
11	NA	TRBV28	TRBJ1-5	NA	TGTGCCAGCAATAGCAATCAGCCCCAGCATTTT	CASNSNQPQHF
16	NA	TRBV25-1	TRBJ2-3	TRBD2	TGTGCCAGCAGTGAATTCGTGGGACTAGCGGCAGATACGCAGTATTTT	CASSEFVGLAADTQYF
15	NA	TRBV4-3	TRBJ1-4	NA	TGCGCCAGCAGCCAAGAAGCAGTCCACAATGAAAAACTGTTTTTT	CASSQEAVHNEKLFF
11	NA	TRBV30	TRBJ1-1	NA	TGTGCCTGGAGTGGGACGGATGAAGCTTTCTTT	CAWSGTDEAFF
13	NA	TRBV30	TRBJ1-5	NA	TGTGCCTGGAGTATGGGTCACAATCAGCCCCAGCATTTT	CAWSMGHNQPQHF
17	NA	TRBV27	TRBJ1-5	TRBD1	TGTGCCAGCAGTTTAGTGGTCGGGACAGGGGTGGGTCAGCCCCAGCATTTT	CASSLVVGTGVGQPQHF
16	NA	TRBV11-2	TRBJ1-2	NA	TGTGCCAGCAGCTTAGATGAGGCAGTCTCCCCTTATGGCTACACCTTC	CASSLDEAVSPYGYTF
16	NA	TRBV5-1	TRBJ1-1	TRBD1	TGCGCCAGCAGCCCCGGGACAGGGGGCGGGTGGACTGAAGCTTTCTTT	CASSPGTGGGWTEAFF
14	NA	TRBV7-9	TRBJ1-1	NA	TGTGCCAGCAGCTTAACCTACATGAACACTGAAGCTTTCTTT	CASSLTYMNTEAFF
14	NA	TRBV4-3	TRBJ1-3	NA	TGCGCCAGCAGCCAATACCGCTCTGGAAACACCATATATTTT	CASSQYRSGNTIYF
14	NA	TRBV6-1	TRBJ2-3	NA	TGTGCCAGCAACCAAATCGGGGGCACAGATACGCAGTATTTT	CASNQIGGTDTQYF
13	NA	TRBV28	TRBJ2-7	NA	TGTGCCAGCAGTTTAAGTGTCCTCTACGAGCAGTACTTC	CASSLSVLYEQYF
13	NA	TRBV7-6	TRBJ1-2	NA	TGTGCCAGCTCCCCTACAGGCGGCTATGGCTACACCTTC	CASSPTGGYGYTF
13	NA	TRBV19	TRBJ2-1	NA	TGTGCCAGTAGTATCGTAGTTCCGGATGAGCAGTTCTTC	CASSIVVPDEQFF
15	NA	TRBV7-3	TRBJ2-1	TRBD2	TGTGCCAGCAGAAACACTAGCGGGAGGGACAATGAGCAGTTCTTC	CASRNTSGRDNEQFF